Shown below are 28 T cell receptor beta chains from a single sample sequenced in a study of T cell changes during pregnancy in multiple sclerosis (dated by TCRdb to the late 2010s). Library method: the immunoSEQ multiplex PCR assay. TCRdb's version of the immuneACCESS table is confined to in-frame rearrangements and falls short of the full clone set. An unresolved V gene accounts for under half of the shortfall where checked; the remainder is of unknown origin. This sample holds 40,000 to 55,000 clones; 90% were observed only once. The ten largest account for 1.4% to 1.5% of the sample. Sample: peripheral blood, taken in the first trimester of pregnancy. These receptors originate from a female donor in good health, enrolled as a control in a pregnancy study.

There are a few counts of this clone. CDR3: CASSRTGSISGELFF. In DNA form, the CDR3 reads TGTGCCAGCAGTCGGACAGGGTCAATATCCGGGGAGCTGTTTTTT. The V call is TRBV27, the J call TRBJ2-2; 8 bases are a match to TRBD1. The germline gives CDR1 MNHEY, CDR2 SMNVEV (reference sequence). V gave up 5 bases and J gave up 6 bases; unmatched junction bases: 8. The CDR3 extends over 15 amino acids.

This clone has ten or more counts. V and J are TRBV6-1 and TRBJ2-5, with a weak D call TRBD2 (7 bases). Trimming stripped 8 bases from V and 4 bases from J, with 17 bases between. The CDR3 is 14 residues long. CDR1 is MNHNS, CDR2 SASEGT, per germline. Written as DNA, the CDR3 is TGTGCCAGCCTCCGGGGGGCCGAGTCAGAGACCCAGTACTTC. This translates into CASLRGAESETQYF.

This sequence joins TRBV5-8 and TRBJ1-2; D is uncertain. Germline CDR1 reads SGHTS; CDR2 reads YDEGEE. The CDR3 extends over 17 amino acids. Between the trimmed V and J ends, which lost 1 base and 7 bases, there was a span of 23 bases. DNA for the CDR3: TGTGCCAGCAGCTTGTGGGCTGGGAGCGACCAAACGGGTGGCTACACCTTC. Protein sequence: CASSLWAGSDQTGGYTF.

V gene TRBV27 combines with J gene TRBJ2-7, with 8 nucleotides matching TRBD2. After removal of 4 bases from V and 5 bases from J, the junction contained 10 bases not matched to a gene. The CDR3 consists of 15 residues. The germline V gene has CDR1 MNHEY and CDR2 SMNVEV (reference sequence). The CDR3 bases are TGTGCCAGCAGTTCTTGGCTAGCGGGCCCCCACGAGCAGTACTTC. Translation: CASSSWLAGPHEQYF.

V usage is TRBV15 and J usage is TRBJ1-4; D perhaps matches TRBD1 (5 bases). Germline loops: CDR1 LNHNV, CDR2 YYDKDF (reference sequence). CDR3 length: 16 residues. V lost 0 bases and J lost 7, with 15 bases in between. In nucleotides, the CDR3 is TGTGCCACCAGCAGAGATTCGGCAAGGGGCTTTGAAAAACTGTTTTTT. It specifies CATSRDSARGFEKLFF.

The chain links TRBV6-5 to TRBJ2-7; 7 bases map to TRBD2. The V segment lost 0 bases and the J segment 6 bases; nucleotides outside the gene matches: 5. This CDR3 has 14 residues. Germline V CDR1 and CDR2: MNHEY, SVGAGI. The CDR3 DNA is TGTGCCAGCAGTTACTCGACAGCGGGAATCGAGCAGTACTTC. It translates to CASSYSTAGIEQYF.

V usage is TRBV18 and J usage is TRBJ2-5; TRBD2 agrees at 13 bases. CDR1 is KGHSH and CDR2 is LQKENI in the germline V gene. With 5 bases clipped from V and 0 bases from J, the junction kept 9 bases outside the gene matches. CDR3 size: 18 residues. This CDR3 reads CASSYGTSGMTNQETQYF. CDR3 bases: TGTGCCAGCTCATATGGGACTAGCGGGATGACAAACCAAGAGACCCAGTACTTC.

The gene calls are TRBV7-9 and TRBJ1-2, with 8 bases that match TRBD1. Germline V gene sequence: CDR1 SEHNR, CDR2 FQNEAQ (reference sequence). V lost 6 bases and J lost 4; bases outside the gene matches: 10. The CDR3 has 15 amino acids. CDR3 sequence (DNA): TGTGCCAGCAGTCGGGACAGGAGGGAACTCTATGGCTACACCTTC. Amino acid sequence: CASSRDRRELYGYTF.

This rearrangement joins TRBV4-1 to TRBJ2-1; no clear D gene. CDR1 and CDR2 (germline): MGHRA, YSYEKL. The V and J ends lost 0 bases and 3 bases respectively, with 15 bases between them. CDR3 length: 17 residues. CDR3 sequence (DNA): TGCGCCAGCAGCCAAGATGCACCCGCACTCTTCTACAATGAGCAGTTCTTC. This gives the protein CASSQDAPALFYNEQFF.

This sequence joins TRBV5-1 and TRBJ2-2, with 11 nucleotides matching TRBD1. The V and J ends lost 5 bases and 5 bases, in that order; junction bases with no gene match: 5. From germline, CDR1 is SGHRS and CDR2 YFSETQ. The CDR3 totals 15 residues. The CDR3 coding sequence is TGCGCCAGCAGACCCGGGACAGGGGGAACCGGGGAGCTGTTTTTT. Protein product: CASRPGTGGTGELFF.

The chain couples TRBV5-1 to TRBJ2-1, with TRBD2 matching over 9 bases. The CDR3 has 13 residues. Germline V gene data show CDR1 as SGHRS and CDR2 as YFSETQ. V was clipped by 3 bases and J by 6 bases; unmatched bases: 1. The DNA of the CDR3 is TGCGCCAGCAGCTCAGCGGGGGGCAATGAGCAGTTCTTC. Translating it yields CASSSAGGNEQFF.

This clone has a count of ten or more. The J gene is TRBJ2-3, the V gene TRBV4-3; 9 bases are a match to TRBD2. V dropped 6 bases and J dropped 3; count of bases not matched to a gene: 10. This CDR3 has 16 residues. Germline assignment: CDR1 LGHNA and CDR2 YSLEER. The CDR3 loop is CASRQRPSGETDTQYF. CDR3 bases: TGCGCCAGCAGACAGAGGCCTAGCGGGGAAACAGATACGCAGTATTTT.

This chain uses TRBV2 with TRBJ2-1; 8 nucleotides line up with TRBD2. V was pared by 11 bases and J by 9 bases, with 9 bases of the junction left unmatched. Per germline, CDR1 SNHLY and CDR2 FYNNEI. CDR3 length equals 12 residues. The CDR3 DNA reads TGTGCCGGAAGCGGGGGAACCGGTGAGCAGTTCTTC. It specifies CAGSGGTGEQFF.

This chain links TRBV19 with TRBJ2-3; TRBD2 agrees at 8 bases. After removal of 6 bases from V and 6 bases from J, the junction contained 11 bases not matched to a gene. The CDR3 sequence is 15 residues long. CDR1 is LNHDA, CDR2 SQIVND, per germline (reference sequence). The CDR3 region is CASRVAGRGLDTQYF. CDR3 coding DNA: TGTGCCAGTAGGGTAGCGGGAAGAGGATTGGATACGCAGTATTTT.

V is TRBV9 and J is TRBJ1-4; D possibly corresponds to TRBD1 (5 bases). Germline values: CDR1 SGDLS, CDR2 YYNGEE. The CDR3 totals 14 residues. V gave up 4 bases and J gave up 8 bases, with 15 bases separating them. CDR3 sequence: CASSIGGGEEKLFF. For the CDR3, the DNA is TGTGCCAGCAGCATCGGGGGGGGTGAGGAAAAACTGTTTTTT.

The rearrangement joins TRBV10-1 to TRBJ1-1, with 8 positions matching TRBD1. CDR1 and CDR2 (germline): WNHNN, SYGVQD (reference sequence). The CDR3 is 15 residues long. Unmatched junction bases numbered 8, after V lost 4 bases and J lost 4 bases. The CDR3 DNA reads TGCGCCAGCAGTGTCAACGGACAGGGAGGCACTGAAGCTTTCTTT. Translating gives CASSVNGQGGTEAFF.

The chain carries TRBV7-2 and TRBJ2-3; 11 nucleotides agree with TRBD2. The V and J ends lost 6 bases and 0 bases, in that order; junction bases with no gene match: 11. The CDR3 consists of 18 residues. CDR1 and CDR2 (germline): SGHTA, FQGNSA. The CDR3 nucleotides are TGTGCCAGCAGAAAAACTAGCGGGAGTATCTCTAGCACAGATACGCAGTATTTT. It yields the protein CASRKTSGSISSTDTQYF.

The chain is built from TRBV5-1 and TRBJ2-1, with D perhaps TRBD1 (5 bases). The CDR3 is made up of 12 amino acids. Germline V gene data show CDR1 as SGHRS and CDR2 as YFSETQ. V was pared by 4 bases and J by 7 bases, with 9 bases between. As DNA, the CDR3 is TGCGCCAGCAGCCCCCAGGGAAATGAGCAGTTCTTC. Translation gives CASSPQGNEQFF. The full variable domain, rest sourced from reference TRBV5-1 and TRBJ2-1, is KAGVTQTPRYLIKTRGQQVTLSCSPISGHRSVSWYQQTPGQGLQFLFEYFSETQRNKGNFPGRFSGRQFSNSRSEMNVSTLELGDSALYLCASSPQGNEQFFGPGTRLTVL.

The chain recombines TRBV7-2 with TRBJ2-1, with TRBD2 matching over 15 bases. Trimming at V came to 5 bases and at J to 15 bases, leaving 8 bases not matched to a gene. Germline assignment: CDR1 SGHTA and CDR2 FQGNSA. The CDR3 consists of 14 residues. CDR3 residues: CASSPWTSGGARFF. As DNA, the CDR3 is TGTGCCAGCAGCCCGTGGACTAGCGGGGGGGCCCGGTTCTTC.

The chain combines TRBV28 with TRBJ1-2; possible D gene TRBD1, 6 bases. V dropped 4 bases and J dropped 4 bases, with 10 bases sitting between them. The CDR3 is 13 amino acids. Germline loops: CDR1 MDHEN, CDR2 SYDVKM. The CDR3 DNA is TGTGCCAGCAGTTCAGGGGTGGCCTATGGCTACACCTTC. This sequence encodes CASSSGVAYGYTF.

V usage is TRBV2 and J usage is TRBJ2-7; TRBD2 agrees at 9 bases. Per germline, CDR1 SNHLY and CDR2 FYNNEI. This CDR3 is 12 amino acids long. Trimming at V came to 8 bases and at J to 3 bases, leaving 2 bases not matched to a gene. The CDR3 nucleotides read TGTGCCAGCGGTAGCGGGGGCTACGAGCAGTACTTC. It codes for CASGSGGYEQYF. The whole variable domain, filled in from reference TRBV2 and TRBJ2-7, reads EPEVTQTPSHQVTQMGQEVILRCVPISNHLYFYWYRQILGQKVEFLVSFYNNEISEKSEIFDDQFSVERPDGSNFTLKIRSTKLEDSAMYFCASGSGGYEQYFGPGTRLTVT.

This chain links TRBV6-5 with TRBJ2-3; 8 bases match TRBD2. The CDR3 consists of 15 residues. The trim removed 5 bases at V and 2 bases at J, leaving 6 bases unmatched. Germline assignment: CDR1 MNHEY and CDR2 SVGAGI. CDR3 in amino acids: CASSRAGDTTDTQYF. In DNA form, the CDR3 reads TGTGCCAGCAGTAGAGCGGGGGATACCACAGATACGCAGTATTTT.

V gene TRBV25-1 combines with J gene TRBJ1-1; weak D call: TRBD1 (6 bases). CDR3 length: 14 amino acids. Germline CDR1 is MGHDK and CDR2 is SYGVNS. V was trimmed by 6 bases and J by 1 base, leaving 12 bases between them. CDR3 nucleotides: TGTGCCAGCAGGGCACAGGGATCGAACACTGAAGCTTTCTTT. As protein: CASRAQGSNTEAFF.

V usage is TRBV10-2 and J usage is TRBJ2-2; D is undetermined. The ends were cut back, 7 bases at V and 7 bases at J, with 16 bases in the middle. From germline, CDR1 is WSHSY and CDR2 SAAADI. This CDR3 contains 14 residues. The CDR3 region is CASTPAYEVGELFF. The CDR3 DNA reads TGCGCCAGCACTCCAGCGTACGAAGTCGGGGAGCTGTTTTTT.

V and J are TRBV19 and TRBJ2-6; possibly TRBD1 for D (5 bases). The V end was cut by 7 bases, the J end by 4 bases, with 17 bases between. The CDR3 covers 16 residues. The germline V gene encodes CDR1 LNHDA and CDR2 SQIVND (reference sequence). The CDR3 bases are TGTGCCAGTAACTCTCTCAGGGAATCCGGGGCCAACGTCCTGACTTTC. It codes for CASNSLRESGANVLTF.

The CDR3 reads CASSLVSGRETQYF. In nucleotides, the CDR3 is TGCGCCAGCAGCTTGGTGTCAGGGAGGGAGACCCAGTACTTC. The rearrangement links TRBV5-1 to TRBJ2-5; possibly TRBD2 for D (6 bases). Germline V lookup: CDR1 SGHRS, CDR2 YFSETQ. Between the trimmed V and J ends, which lost 0 bases and 5 bases, there was a span of 11 bases. The CDR3 is 14 residues long.

This rearrangement joins TRBV18 to TRBJ1-2; 8 bases are a match to TRBD1. The CDR3 has 16 amino acids. With 2 bases clipped from V and 2 bases from J, the junction kept 7 bases outside the gene matches. Germline CDR1 and CDR2: KGHSH and LQKENI. The CDR3 loop is CASSPVTRTGNYGYTF. CDR3 DNA: TGTGCCAGCTCACCAGTTACGAGGACAGGGAACTATGGCTACACCTTC.

The chain is built from TRBV14 and TRBJ1-2; the D gene is possibly TRBD1 (5 bases). The CDR3 spans 14 residues. Germline CDR1 and CDR2: SGHDN and FVKESK. Trimming shortened V by 4 bases and J by 2 bases, and 11 bases separated the two germline ends. CDR3 protein: CASSPQGKNYGYTF. CDR3 bases: TGTGCCAGCAGCCCTCAGGGTAAAAACTATGGCTACACCTTC.